Below are 4 T cell receptor beta chains sequenced from a single sample in a study of T cells expressing NK-cell markers. TCRdb re-analyzed the 5' RACE reads; it lists each CDR3 protein once, without DNA. The sample has about 140,000 distinct CDR3 sequences; the top ten hold roughly 12%. Input material: blood T cells: a sorted CD56 or NKG2C T cell subset, CD4+ or CD8+ T cells, or bulk PBMC T cells (not recorded which). The source is a man younger than 30 in good health.

The chain carries TRBV29-1 and TRBJ1-4; the D gene TCRdb calls, TRBD1, cannot be checked with no DNA. The germline V gene encodes CDR1 SQVTM and CDR2 ANQGSEA. This CDR3 has 13 amino acids. The CDR3 is CSVGQTTNEKLFF.

This rearrangement joins TRBV5-8 to TRBJ2-2; the D call of TRBD1 rests on TCRdb alone, since no DNA is present to check it. The CDR3 is 15 residues long. Germline assignment: CDR1 SGHTS and CDR2 YDEGEE. The CDR3 spells CASSTQGENTGELFF.

The chain has TRBV7-6 and TRBJ2-1; lacking DNA, the TRBD2 call made by TCRdb goes unchecked. This CDR3 comprises 15 residues. In germline, CDR1 is SGHVS, CDR2 FNYEAQ. The chain's CDR3 is CASSLSVSGSHEQFF.

V is TRBV7-2 and J is TRBJ2-7; the TRBD1 assignment by TCRdb is unverifiable without DNA. This CDR3 has 15 amino acids. In germline, CDR1 is SGHTA, CDR2 FQGNSA. CDR3 amino acids: CASSFGTGGPYEQYF.